This T cell receptor beta chain was sequenced in a study of T-cell reconstitution after alpha-beta-depleted transplantation in children. Study-wide points: Expanded graft clones numbering several hundred reportedly gave rise to alpha-beta T cells about two months after transplant. Surviving thymic progenitors and recipient T cells were the source of high TCRbeta diversity at day 60 in some patients. Newly produced T cells mostly accounted for T-cell counts and diversity one year post-transplant.

The CDR3 consists of 15 residues. The germline V gene has CDR1 KGHSH and CDR2 LQKENI. Trimming left V 4 bases short and J 0 bases short, with 10 bases between. This clonotype was counted at least ten times. The antigen remains undetermined. Unique molecular identifiers were incorporated when the TCRbeta library was constructed. A single record per CDR3 protein comes from TCRdb applying MiXCR to the PCR reads. Among fewer than 550,000 distinct CDR3 sequences listed, around 10% were seen once. The chain recombines TRBV18 with TRBJ2-1, with D hard to call. The material was PBMCs, mostly from graft donor cells, obtained 180 days after TCRalphabeta/CD19-depleted stem cell transplant. This receptor was identified in a female patient younger than 10 who had a stem cell transplant for aplastic anemia, so the T cells may come from the graft donor. CDR3 nucleotides: TGTGCCAGCTCACAACGGGTAAGCTCCTACAATGAGCAGTTCTTC. This encodes CASSQRVSSYNEQFF.